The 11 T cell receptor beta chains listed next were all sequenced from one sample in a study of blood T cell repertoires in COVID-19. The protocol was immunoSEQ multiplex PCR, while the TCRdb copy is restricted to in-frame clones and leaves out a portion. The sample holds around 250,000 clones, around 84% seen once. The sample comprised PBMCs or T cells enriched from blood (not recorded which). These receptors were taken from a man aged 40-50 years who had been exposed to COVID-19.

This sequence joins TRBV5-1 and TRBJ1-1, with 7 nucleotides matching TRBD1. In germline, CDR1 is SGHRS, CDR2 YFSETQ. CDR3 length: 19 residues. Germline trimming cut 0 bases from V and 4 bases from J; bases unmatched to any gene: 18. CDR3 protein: CASSLVSTGTLGRSTEAFF. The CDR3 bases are TGCGCCAGCAGCTTGGTGTCGACAGGGACCCTAGGGCGATCCACTGAAGCTTTCTTT.

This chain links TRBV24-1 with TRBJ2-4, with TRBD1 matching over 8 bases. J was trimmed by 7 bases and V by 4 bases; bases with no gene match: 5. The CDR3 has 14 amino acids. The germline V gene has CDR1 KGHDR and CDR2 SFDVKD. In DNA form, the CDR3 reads TGTGCCACCAGTGACCCGAGACAGGGGAACATTCAGTACTTC. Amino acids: CATSDPRQGNIQYF.

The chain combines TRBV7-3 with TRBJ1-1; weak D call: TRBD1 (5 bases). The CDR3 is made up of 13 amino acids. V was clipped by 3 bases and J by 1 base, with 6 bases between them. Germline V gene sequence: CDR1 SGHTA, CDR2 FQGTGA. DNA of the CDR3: TGTGCCAGCAGCTTTCAGGGGAACACTGAAGCTTTCTTT. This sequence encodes CASSFQGNTEAFF.

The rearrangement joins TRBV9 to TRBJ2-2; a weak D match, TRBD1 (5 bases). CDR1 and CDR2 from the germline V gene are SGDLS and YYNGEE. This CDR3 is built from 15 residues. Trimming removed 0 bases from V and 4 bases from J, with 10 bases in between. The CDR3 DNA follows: TGTGCCAGCAGCGTAGAGGGCAGGGTCACCGGGGAGCTGTTTTTT. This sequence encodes CASSVEGRVTGELFF.

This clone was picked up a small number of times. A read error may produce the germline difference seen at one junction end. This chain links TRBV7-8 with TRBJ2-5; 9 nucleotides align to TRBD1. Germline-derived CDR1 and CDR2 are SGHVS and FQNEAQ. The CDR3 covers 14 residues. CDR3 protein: CASSLTGGQGTQYF. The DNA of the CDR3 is TGTGCCAGCAGCTTAACAGGGGGCCAAGGGACCCAGTACTTC.

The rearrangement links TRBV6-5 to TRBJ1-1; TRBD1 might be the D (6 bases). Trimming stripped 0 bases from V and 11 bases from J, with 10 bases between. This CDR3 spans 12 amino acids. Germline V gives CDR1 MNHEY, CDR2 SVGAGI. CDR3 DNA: TGTGCCAGCAGTTACTCAGGGGGGGCTGCTTTCTTT. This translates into CASSYSGGAAFF.

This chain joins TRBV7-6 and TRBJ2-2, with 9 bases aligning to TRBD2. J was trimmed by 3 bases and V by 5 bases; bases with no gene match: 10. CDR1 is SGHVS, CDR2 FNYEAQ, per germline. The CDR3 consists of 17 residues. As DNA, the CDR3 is TGTGCCAGCAGCCCTCTCGTAGCGGGAGTCCACACCGGGGAGCTGTTTTTT. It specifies CASSPLVAGVHTGELFF.

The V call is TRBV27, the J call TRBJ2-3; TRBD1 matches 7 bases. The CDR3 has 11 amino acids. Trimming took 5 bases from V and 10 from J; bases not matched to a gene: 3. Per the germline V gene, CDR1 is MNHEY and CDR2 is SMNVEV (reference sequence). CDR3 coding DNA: TGTGCCAGCAGTGCAGGGGGTTCGCAGTATTTT. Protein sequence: CASSAGGSQYF.

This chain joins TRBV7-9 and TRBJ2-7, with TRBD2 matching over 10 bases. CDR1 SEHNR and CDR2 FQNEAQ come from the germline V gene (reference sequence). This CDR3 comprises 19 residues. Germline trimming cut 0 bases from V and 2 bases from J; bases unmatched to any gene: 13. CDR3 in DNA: TGTGCCAGCAGCTTAGCCGCTTTTTCTCTAGCGGGGGTCCCCTACGAGCAGTACTTC. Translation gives CASSLAAFSLAGVPYEQYF.

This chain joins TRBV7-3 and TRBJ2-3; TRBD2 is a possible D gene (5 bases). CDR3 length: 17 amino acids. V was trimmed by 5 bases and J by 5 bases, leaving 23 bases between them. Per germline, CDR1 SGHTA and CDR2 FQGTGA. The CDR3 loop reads CASSMGQTNWAGDTQYF. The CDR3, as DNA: TGTGCCAGCAGCATGGGTCAGACCAACTGGGCGGGAGATACGCAGTATTTT.

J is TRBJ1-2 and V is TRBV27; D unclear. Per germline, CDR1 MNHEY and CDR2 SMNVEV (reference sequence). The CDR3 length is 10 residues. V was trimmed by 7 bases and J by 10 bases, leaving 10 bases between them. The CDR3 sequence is CASTPRDYTF. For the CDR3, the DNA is TGTGCCAGCACCCCGCGGGACTACACCTTC.